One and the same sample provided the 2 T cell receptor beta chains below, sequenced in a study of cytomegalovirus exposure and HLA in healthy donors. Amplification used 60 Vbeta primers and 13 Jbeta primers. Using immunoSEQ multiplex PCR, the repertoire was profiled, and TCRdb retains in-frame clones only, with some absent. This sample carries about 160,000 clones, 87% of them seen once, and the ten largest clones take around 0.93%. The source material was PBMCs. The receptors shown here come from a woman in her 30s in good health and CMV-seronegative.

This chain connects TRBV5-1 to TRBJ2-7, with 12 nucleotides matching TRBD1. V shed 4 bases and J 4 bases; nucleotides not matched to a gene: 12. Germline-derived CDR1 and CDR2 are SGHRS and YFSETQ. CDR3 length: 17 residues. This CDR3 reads CASSAGTGGVKVYEQYF. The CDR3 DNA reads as TGCGCCAGCAGCGCCGGGACAGGGGGCGTTAAGGTATACGAGCAGTACTTC.

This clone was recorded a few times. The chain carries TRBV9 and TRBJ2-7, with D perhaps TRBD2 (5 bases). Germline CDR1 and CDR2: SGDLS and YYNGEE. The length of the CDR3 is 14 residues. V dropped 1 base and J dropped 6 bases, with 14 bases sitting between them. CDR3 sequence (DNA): TGTGCCAGCAGCGTATTACCCGGGGAAGGCGAGCAGTACTTC. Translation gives CASSVLPGEGEQYF.